The sequence of this T cell receptor (beta chain) was determined in a study of blood T cell repertoires in COVID-19. Study overall: PBMCs, B-cell-depleted T cells, or T cells were the source of the cDNA or gDNA that made up the material.

Generated by immunoSEQ multiplex PCR, the TCRdb table keeps only in-frame clones and is missing some. The data hold 170,000 or so clones, with roughly 86% observed a single time. This CDR3 has 15 residues. V lost 1 base to trimming and J lost 0 bases, with 7 bases between them. The germline V gene encodes CDR1 SGHVS and CDR2 FQNEAQ. The sample taken for sequencing was peripheral blood. The sequence came from a man aged 60-69 years with COVID-19, enrolled during active disease. The chain carries TRBV7-8 and TRBJ1-3; D remains ambiguous. Here the CDR3 reads CASSLGGSSGNTIYF. In DNA form, the CDR3 reads TGTGCCAGCAGCTTAGGTGGGAGCTCTGGAAACACCATATATTTT. Full variable domain (remainder filled in from reference TRBV7-8 and TRBJ1-3): GAGVSQSPRYKVAKRGQDVALRCDPISGHVSLFWYQQALGQGPEFLTYFQNEAQLDKSGLPSDRFFAERPEGSVSTLKIQRTQQEDSAVYLCASSLGGSSGNTIYFGEGSWLTVV.